Shown below are 24 T cell receptor beta chains from a single sample sequenced in a study of cytomegalovirus exposure and HLA in healthy donors (dated by TCRdb to about 2017). Libraries were made using the immunoSEQ multiplex PCR assay. For the multiplex PCR, a mixture combining 60 forward primers for TCR Vbeta segments and 13 reverse primers for TCR Jbeta segments was used. In its TCRdb copy, this immuneACCESS table keeps in-frame sequences only and misses some clones. Where compared with another copy, unresolved V genes explain less than half of these, and the others have no known cause. In this sample the table shows about 140,000 clones, over 60% of which occur a single time. In total, the top ten clones hold 2.1% of the sample. Source material: PBMCs. Source of these receptors: a man in his forties in good health and CMV-seronegative.

The chain employs TRBV18 and TRBJ1-1; unclear D gene. There are 13 residues in the CDR3. Germline CDR1 KGHSH, CDR2 LQKENI. Between the trimmed V and J ends, which lost 2 bases and 3 bases, there was a span of 7 bases. CDR3 in amino acids: CASSPGLDTEAFF. In DNA, the CDR3 is TGTGCCAGCTCACCAGGGCTGGACACTGAAGCTTTCTTT.

In its sample, this clone was seen a few times. The chain couples TRBV7-2 to TRBJ2-5, with 9 bases fitting TRBD1. Germline loops: CDR1 SGHTA, CDR2 FQGNSA. With 0 bases clipped from V and 4 bases from J, the junction kept 9 bases outside the gene matches. The CDR3 totals 17 residues. The DNA for the CDR3 is TGTGCCAGCAGCTTAGCTGGGGCAAGGGACAGGGCAGAGACCCAGTACTTC. Protein: CASSLAGARDRAETQYF.

This clone was detected only a few times. This chain links TRBV10-3 with TRBJ1-2; 7 bases line up with TRBD1. CDR1 is ENHRY, CDR2 SYGVKD, per germline. The CDR3 loop spans 15 amino acids. V was pared by 7 bases and J by 4 bases, with 12 bases of the junction left unmatched. The CDR3, as DNA: TGTGCCATCACCCCTAACAGGGGCCCTCTCTATGGCTACACCTTC. This translates into CAITPNRGPLYGYTF.

V is TRBV6-1 and J is TRBJ2-5; the D is unclear. The germline V gene has CDR1 MNHNS and CDR2 SASEGT. The CDR3 is made up of 14 amino acids. V gave up 2 bases and J gave up 2 bases, with 9 bases separating them. CDR3 sequence reads: CASSENSLQETQYF. In DNA form, the CDR3 reads TGTGCCAGCAGTGAAAACAGCTTACAAGAGACCCAGTACTTC.

This chain connects TRBV29-1 to TRBJ2-2; TRBD2 matches 16 bases. V lost 6 bases and J lost 5; bases outside the gene matches: 6. The CDR3 contains 16 residues. The germline V gene has CDR1 SQVTM and CDR2 ANQGSEA. The DNA of the CDR3 is TGCAGCGTAGGGACTAGCGGGAGGGCCGGTACCGGGGAGCTGTTTTTT. Translation gives CSVGTSGRAGTGELFF.

The chain employs TRBV6-5 and TRBJ1-2; 7 bases match TRBD1. Germline loops: CDR1 MNHEY, CDR2 SVGAGI. The CDR3 contains 13 residues. The V segment lost 6 bases and the J segment 4 bases; nucleotides outside the gene matches: 5. The CDR3 sequence: CASSRGGLYGYTF. CDR3 bases: TGTGCCAGCAGCCGAGGGGGCCTCTATGGCTACACCTTC.

V usage is TRBV9 and J usage is TRBJ2-6; 7 bases map to TRBD2. CDR3 length: 16 residues. J was trimmed by 2 bases and V by 0 bases; bases with no gene match: 2. Germline V gene sequence: CDR1 SGDLS, CDR2 YYNGEE. CDR3 coding DNA: TGTGCCAGCAGCGTAGCCGGGGGGACTGGGGCCAACGTCCTGACTTTC. Protein: CASSVAGGTGANVLTF.

The chain employs TRBV11-2 and TRBJ2-7, with D perhaps TRBD1 (7 bases). This CDR3 contains 16 residues. Germline lookup yields CDR1 SGHAT and CDR2 FQNNGV. V lost 2 bases to trimming and J lost 4 bases, with 18 bases between them. The CDR3 is CASSLSAGTAPYEQYF. The CDR3 DNA reads as TGTGCCAGCAGCTTATCGGCGGGGACAGCACCTTACGAGCAGTACTTC.

This clone appeared once. The chain has TRBV19 and TRBJ1-5, with D unresolved. CDR1 is LNHDA, CDR2 SQIVND, per germline (reference sequence). The CDR3 consists of 15 residues. Trimming shortened V by 1 base and J by 1 base, and 8 bases separated the two germline ends. Here the CDR3 reads CASSIAGRSNQPQHF. Here the CDR3 DNA reads TGTGCCAGTAGTATAGCAGGTCGGAGCAATCAGCCCCAGCATTTT. The variable domain in full, with the rest retrieved from reference TRBV19 and TRBJ1-5, is DGGITQSPKYLFRKEGQNVTLSCEQNLNHDAMYWYRQDPGQGLRLIYYSQIVNDFQKGDIAEGYSVSREKKESFPLTVTSAQKNPTAFYLCASSIAGRSNQPQHFGDGTRLSIL.

This sequence joins TRBV19 and TRBJ2-7; D might be TRBD2 (5 bases). This CDR3 comprises 15 residues. Germline CDR1 is LNHDA and CDR2 is SQIVND (reference sequence). Trimming shortened V by 6 bases and J by 6 bases, and 21 bases separated the two germline ends. The CDR3 spells CASSNQLDGRFEQYF. CDR3 sequence (DNA): TGTGCCAGTAGCAACCAACTAGACGGGCGGTTCGAGCAGTACTTC.

The rearrangement links TRBV25-1 to TRBJ1-2, with D maybe TRBD1 (5 bases). The V and J ends lost 3 bases and 7 bases respectively, with 6 bases between them. The germline gives CDR1 MGHDK, CDR2 SYGVNS. The CDR3 is made up of 11 amino acids. The CDR3 sequence is CASSDGGGYTF. CDR3 DNA sequence: TGTGCCAGCAGTGACGGGGGTGGCTACACCTTC.

This chain connects TRBV2 to TRBJ1-5, with D maybe TRBD1 (5 bases). The CDR3 length is 14 residues. Germline V gene lookup returns CDR1 SNHLY and CDR2 FYNNEI. Trimming cost V 5 bases and J 5 bases, with 13 bases left between them. CDR3 residues: CASSPDRNDQPQHF. In nucleotides, the CDR3 is TGTGCCAGCAGTCCCGACAGAAACGATCAGCCCCAGCATTTT.

In this sample, this clone turned up a few times. The rearrangement joins TRBV7-2 to TRBJ2-7; TRBD1 matches 7 bases. The CDR3 is 14 amino acids. Germline loops: CDR1 SGHTA, CDR2 FQGNSA. The V and J ends lost 5 bases and 7 bases, in that order; junction bases with no gene match: 11. The CDR3 sequence: CASSLTPTGREQYF. The CDR3 nucleotides are TGTGCCAGCAGCCTAACCCCGACAGGGCGAGAGCAGTACTTC. Drawing the rest from reference TRBV7-2 and TRBJ2-7, the complete variable domain is GAGVSQSPSNKVTEKGKDVELRCDPISGHTALYWYRQSLGQGLEFLIYFQGNSAPDKSGLPSDRFSAERTGGSVSTLTIQRTQQEDSAVYLCASSLTPTGREQYFGPGTRLTVT.

The CDR3 sequence: CASSLGANTEAFF. DNA for the CDR3: TGTGCCAGCAGCTTAGGGGCGAACACTGAAGCTTTCTTT. The genes are TRBV11-2 and TRBJ1-1; D not resolved. Trimming took off 1 base at V and 1 base at J, with 4 bases between the two ends. The CDR3 contains 13 residues. Germline CDR1 SGHAT, CDR2 FQNNGV.

The V and J genes are TRBV5-6 and TRBJ2-5, with 11 bases identical to TRBD2. The length of the CDR3 is 15 residues. V was clipped by 4 bases and J by 1 base; unmatched bases: 3. Germline V lookup: CDR1 SGHDT, CDR2 YYEEEE. The CDR3 bases are TGTGCCAGCAGCCTGGGACTAGCGGTCCAAGAGACCCAGTACTTC. Translating gives CASSLGLAVQETQYF.

The rearrangement uses TRBV15 and TRBJ2-3; maybe TRBD2 (5 bases). The CDR3 is 16 amino acids. Between the trimmed V and J ends, which lost 0 bases and 5 bases, there was a span of 15 bases. Germline-derived CDR1 and CDR2 are LNHNV and YYDKDF (reference sequence). CDR3 sequence reads: CATSRDPAPRGDTQYF. As DNA, the CDR3 is TGTGCCACCAGCAGAGATCCTGCCCCCCGGGGAGATACGCAGTATTTT.

The chain joins TRBV2 to TRBJ2-7, with 8 bases that match TRBD1. The CDR3 length is 15 residues. The germline V gene encodes CDR1 SNHLY and CDR2 FYNNEI. V lost 0 bases and J lost 2; bases outside the gene matches: 3. The DNA for the CDR3 is TGTGCCAGCAGTGAAGCGGCAGGGGGCCCCTACGAGCAGTACTTC. This sequence encodes CASSEAAGGPYEQYF.

This clone was counted between two and nine times. Germline is not matched at one junction end, which may reflect a read error. This chain links TRBV19 with TRBJ1-3; D not resolved. This CDR3 is 14 amino acids long. CDR1 and CDR2 (germline): LNHDA, SQIVND (reference sequence). CDR3 protein: CASSIPGIGNAIYF. The DNA of the CDR3 is TGTGCCAGTAGTATCCCGGGAATTGGAAACGCCATATATTTT.

The chain joins TRBV19 to TRBJ2-7; D ambiguous. The V gene lost 1 base and the J gene lost 1 base, with 5 bases spanning the gap. Per the germline V gene, CDR1 is LNHDA and CDR2 is SQIVND (reference sequence). The CDR3 totals 13 residues. CDR3 amino acids: CASSIGASYEQYF. The CDR3 bases are TGTGCCAGTAGTATAGGGGCATCCTACGAGCAGTACTTC.

This sequence joins TRBV6-6 and TRBJ1-2; 7 bases agree with TRBD1. This CDR3 comprises 14 residues. V shed 6 bases, J shed 4 bases, and the junction held 8 bases outside the gene matches. Germline lookup yields CDR1 MNHNY and CDR2 SVGAGI (reference sequence). DNA of the CDR3: TGTGCCAGCAGATCCCGGGACAGCCTCTATGGCTACACCTTC. Translating it yields CASRSRDSLYGYTF.

This rearrangement joins TRBV4-1 to TRBJ2-7; 9 bases fit TRBD1. The V gene's germline CDR1 is MGHRA and CDR2 YSYEKL. V shed 1 base and J 4 bases; nucleotides not matched to a gene: 14. This CDR3 comprises 18 residues. The CDR3 DNA sequence: TGCGCCAGCAGCCAAGGCTTGCTGGGACAGGGCGTCGGGTACGAGCAGTACTTC. Its translation is CASSQGLLGQGVGYEQYF.

The chain carries TRBV6-5 and TRBJ2-7, with TRBD1 identical over 7 bases. The V gene's germline CDR1 is MNHEY and CDR2 SVGAGI. Losses at the gene ends were 3 bases for V and 0 bases for J; bases not matched to a gene: 8. The CDR3 has 16 residues. The CDR3 loop is CASSYYRDSDSYEQYF. The CDR3 nucleotides read TGTGCCAGCAGTTATTACCGGGACAGTGACTCCTACGAGCAGTACTTC.

The chain is built from TRBV6-5 and TRBJ2-1; the match to TRBD2 covers 13 bases. The germline CDR1 and CDR2 sequences are MNHEY and SVGAGI. The CDR3 runs 16 residues. The junction had 1 base not matched to a gene; V was cut back by 0 bases and J by 5 bases. The CDR3 DNA sequence: TGTGCCAGCAGTTACTCCGGACTAGCGGGAGACAATGAGCAGTTCTTC. It yields the protein CASSYSGLAGDNEQFF.

This clone was recorded only once. The chain couples TRBV6-6 to TRBJ1-2; 10 nucleotides line up with TRBD1. The germline gives CDR1 MNHNY, CDR2 SVGAGI (reference sequence). The V segment lost 2 bases and the J segment 2 bases; nucleotides outside the gene matches: 5. CDR3 length: 16 residues. CDR3 bases: TGTGCCAGCAGTTACCATCCGGGACAGGGGAACTATGGCTACACCTTC. It translates to CASSYHPGQGNYGYTF.